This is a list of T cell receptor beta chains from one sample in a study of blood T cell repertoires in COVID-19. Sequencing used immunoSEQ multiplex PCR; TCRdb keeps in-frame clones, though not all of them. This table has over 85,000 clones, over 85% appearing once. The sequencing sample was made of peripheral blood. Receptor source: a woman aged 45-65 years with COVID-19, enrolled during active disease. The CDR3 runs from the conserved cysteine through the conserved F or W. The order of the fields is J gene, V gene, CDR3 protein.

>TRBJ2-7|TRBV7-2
CASSRTLAGATYEQYF
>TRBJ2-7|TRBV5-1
CASSLGGTGGYEQYF
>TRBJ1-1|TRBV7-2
CASSRDRATEAFF
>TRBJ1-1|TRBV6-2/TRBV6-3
CASSYGRLNTEAFF
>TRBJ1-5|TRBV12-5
CASGLVPGIGSNQPQHF
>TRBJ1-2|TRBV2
CASSIDRGEGYTF
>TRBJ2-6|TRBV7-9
CASSYSPGTGSGANVLTF
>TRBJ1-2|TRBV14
CASSPVATLANYGYTF
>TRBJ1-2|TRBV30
CAWSRQGYGYTF
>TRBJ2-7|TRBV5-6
CASTVDSRGAFYEQYF
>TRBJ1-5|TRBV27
CASSSPGTQHF
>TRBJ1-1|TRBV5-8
CASSWAPGQGSTEAFF
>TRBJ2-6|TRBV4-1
CVSSQGYRAGANVLTF
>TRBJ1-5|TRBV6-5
CANILDQPQHF
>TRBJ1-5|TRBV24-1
CATSLGTGGWDNQPQHF
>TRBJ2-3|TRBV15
CATSRDTSGSTDTQYF
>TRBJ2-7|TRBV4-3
CASSQARGRSYEQYF
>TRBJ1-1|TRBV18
CASSPMGADTEAFF
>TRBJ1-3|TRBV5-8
CASSLGSSGNTIYF
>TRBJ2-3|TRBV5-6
CASSLRTGGVSNTQYF
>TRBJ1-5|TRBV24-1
CATSDSDRNQPQHF
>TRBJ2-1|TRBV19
CASSMETRIAEQFF
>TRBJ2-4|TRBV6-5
CASRVPGQGQNIQYF
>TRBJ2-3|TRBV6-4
CASSPEGRRGLQYF
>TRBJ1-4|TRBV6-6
CASSYPGQGSLFF
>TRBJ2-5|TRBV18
CASSPTKGTQETQYF
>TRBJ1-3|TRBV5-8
CASSLGVLRGNTIYF
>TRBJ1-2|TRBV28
CAIPSRGTASANYGYTF
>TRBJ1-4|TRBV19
CASSRTGDTEKLFF
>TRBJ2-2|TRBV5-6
CASSLAVSGPPGELFF
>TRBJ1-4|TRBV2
CASSVGVISNEKLFF
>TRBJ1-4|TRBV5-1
CASSLSGINEKLFF
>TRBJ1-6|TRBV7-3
CASSSQAFGSPLHF
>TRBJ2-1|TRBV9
CASSVGDNEQFF
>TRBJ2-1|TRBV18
CASSPPRNEQFF
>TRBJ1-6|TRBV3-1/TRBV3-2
CASSHLDMNSPLHF
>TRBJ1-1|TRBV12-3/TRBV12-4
CASSLSVLEAFF
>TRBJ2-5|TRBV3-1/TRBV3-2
CASSQRRETQYF
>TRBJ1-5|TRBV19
CASSIGRIQPQHF
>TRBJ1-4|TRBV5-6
CASSRSGVTNEKLFF
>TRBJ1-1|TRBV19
CASRMGANTEAFF
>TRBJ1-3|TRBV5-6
CASSSRALSGNTIYF
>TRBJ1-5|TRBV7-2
CASSLYPGGNQPQHF
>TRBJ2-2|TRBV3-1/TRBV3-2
CASSQVGGGSGELFF
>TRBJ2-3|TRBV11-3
CASGEEDTQYF
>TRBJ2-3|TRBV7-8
CASRPSSGYTDTQYF
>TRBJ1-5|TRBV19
CATHPRYRAANQPQHF
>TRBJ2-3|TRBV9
CASSVGGGVGDTQYF
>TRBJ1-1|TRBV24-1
CATSPWTGEIEAFF
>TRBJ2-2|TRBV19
CASSSRQGNTGELFF
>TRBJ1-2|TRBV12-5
CASGLGTGQGGYGYTF
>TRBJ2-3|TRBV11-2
CASSLGVSGTTDTQYF
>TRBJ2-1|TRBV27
CASSLAGGGANEQFF
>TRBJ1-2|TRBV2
CASIAGTLGYGYTF
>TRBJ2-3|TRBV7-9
CASSGQLAGSTQYF
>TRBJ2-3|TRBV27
CASSFFRDRGWDTQYF